These T cell receptor beta chains were read from a single sample in a study of T cell repertoires in cytomegalovirus infection. Using its own MiXCR run on the reads, TCRdb lists one record per CDR3 protein. The sample lists 300,000 or so distinct CDR3 sequences; 8% to 10% were seen once. The sequencing input was PBMCs. These receptors were taken from a human donor in good health (CMV status not recorded). Some clones in this sample may be carry-over from other donors' samples. Both conserved end residues are part of each CDR3. The order of the fields is V gene, J gene, clone size, D gene, CDR3 protein, CDR3 DNA. The D gene is left open where the match is weak. Part of the rows lack a size; the others show once, few, many or a class for expanded clones.

>TRBV29-1|TRBJ1-1|few|NA
CSVEYTEAFF
TGCAGCGTTGAGTACACTGAAGCTTTCTTT
>TRBV4-2|TRBJ2-5|NA|TRBD2
CASSQGAGVLETQYF
TGTGCCAGCAGCCAAGGAGCGGGGGTTCTTGAGACCCAGTACTTC
>TRBV6-2/TRBV6-3|TRBJ1-5|NA|NA
CASSSDGGGQPQHF
TGTGCCAGCAGTTCGGACGGGGGTGGTCAGCCCCAGCATTTT
>TRBV20-1|TRBJ2-5|many|NA
CSARGPRAKEETQYF
TGCAGTGCTAGGGGACCAAGGGCCAAGGAAGAGACCCAGTACTTC
>TRBV7-2|TRBJ1-6|many|NA
CASSLDPAEGYNSPLHF
TGTGCCAGCAGCCTGGACCCGGCCGAAGGGTATAATTCACCCCTCCACTTT
>TRBV7-2|TRBJ2-3|many|TRBD2
CASSLGLAGAPGHTQYF
TGTGCCAGCAGCTTAGGACTAGCGGGGGCCCCAGGACATACGCAGTATTTT
>TRBV7-2|TRBJ1-6|few|TRBD1
CASSLAWDRVNSPLHF
TGTGCCAGCAGTTTAGCCTGGGACAGGGTTAATTCACCCCTCCACTTT
>TRBV15|TRBJ2-1|many|NA
CATSLERTYNEQFF
TGTGCCACCAGCTTGGAAAGGACCTACAATGAGCAGTTCTTC
>TRBV2|TRBJ1-1|many|TRBD1
CASTTGGMNTEAFF
TGTGCCAGCACGACAGGGGGAATGAACACTGAAGCTTTCTTT
>TRBV19|TRBJ1-2|many|NA
CASSERTTVVYGYTF
TGTGCCAGTAGTGAACGTACGACCGTGGTCTATGGCTACACCTTC
>TRBV20-1|TRBJ2-1|NA|NA
CSARGGEVWGYNEQFF
TGCAGTGCTAGAGGGGGGGAGGTGTGGGGATATAATGAGCAGTTCTTC
>TRBV7-2|TRBJ2-6|many|NA
CASSPPDSLGANVLTF
TGTGCCAGCAGCCCCCCCGACAGTCTTGGGGCCAACGTCCTGACTTTC
>TRBV6-5|TRBJ1-3|NA|NA
CASRLGPGNTIYF
TGTGCCAGCAGGCTGGGACCTGGAAACACCATATATTTT
>TRBV20-1|TRBJ1-4|NA|NA
CVGAGDATNEKLFF
TGCGTGGGGGCCGGGGATGCAACTAATGAAAAACTGTTTTTT
>TRBV20-1|TRBJ2-1|few|TRBD2
CSVRAGGADNEQFF
TGCAGTGTTAGGGCGGGGGGCGCGGACAATGAGCAGTTCTTC
>TRBV20-1|TRBJ2-5|NA|TRBD1
CSASRRTGQETQYF
TGCAGTGCTTCGCGAAGGACAGGCCAAGAGACCCAGTACTTC
>TRBV5-5|TRBJ2-1|many|NA
CASSPPSSPPGNEQFF
TGTGCCAGCAGCCCCCCGAGTAGCCCTCCGGGAAATGAGCAGTTCTTC
>TRBV7-2|TRBJ2-5|many|NA
CASSLAGLGETQYF
TGTGCCAGCAGCTTAGCAGGGCTTGGGGAGACCCAGTACTTC
>TRBV12-3/TRBV12-4|TRBJ1-1|many|TRBD1
CASRRQGLNTEAFF
TGTGCCAGCAGACGACAGGGACTGAACACTGAAGCTTTCTTT